These 20 T cell receptor beta chains were sequenced from one sample in a study of blood T cell repertoires in COVID-19. Repertoires were generated with immunoSEQ multiplex PCR, while TCRdb's copy carries only in-frame clones and drops some. Altogether over 200,000 clones are present, around nine tenths being singletons, with the ten largest covering about 6%. Sequencing used peripheral blood. The source of these receptors is a man aged 60 to 75 who had recovered from COVID-19.

J is TRBJ2-7 and V is TRBV12-3 or TRBV12-4; no firm D call. V lost 6 bases, J lost 0 bases, and 6 bases lay in between. The CDR3 sequence is 12 residues long. The DNA of the CDR3 is TGTGCCAGCAGCCGGAGCTCCTACGAGCAGTACTTC. This translates into CASSRSSYEQYF.

This chain links TRBV6-5 with TRBJ1-1; tentative D call: TRBD1 (5 bases). Germline V gene lookup returns CDR1 MNHEY and CDR2 SVGAGI. The CDR3 covers 15 residues. The V end was cut by 0 bases, the J end by 6 bases, with 14 bases between. CDR3 in amino acids: CASSYSPGGRAEAFF. CDR3 bases: TGTGCCAGCAGTTACTCCCCCGGGGGGAGGGCTGAAGCTTTCTTT.

V and J are TRBV6-5 and TRBJ1-5; D unclear. The CDR3 has 13 residues. Germline V gives CDR1 MNHEY, CDR2 SVGAGI. Trimming took off 2 bases at V and 7 bases at J, with 9 bases between the two ends. CDR3 coding DNA: TGTGCCAGCAGTTACGAGCGGAGCCAGCCCCAGCATTTT. Protein: CASSYERSQPQHF.

The chain carries TRBV6-1 and TRBJ1-5, with TRBD1 matching 8 bases. The CDR3 has 16 residues. V was clipped by 2 bases and J by 6 bases; unmatched bases: 9. Germline V gene lookup returns CDR1 MNHNS and CDR2 SASEGT. The DNA for the CDR3 is TGTGCCAGCAGTGAATCTGGCAGGGGGCGAGGTCAGCCCCAGCATTTT. As protein: CASSESGRGRGQPQHF.

The chain joins TRBV15 to TRBJ1-2; a weak D match, TRBD1 (5 bases). Germline V lookup: CDR1 LNHNV, CDR2 YYDKDF (reference sequence). The CDR3 runs 14 residues. Trimming pared 3 bases from V and 2 bases from J, leaving 10 bases between. CDR3 coding DNA: TGTGCCACCAGCAGGGACATTGAGAACTATGGCTACACCTTC. Protein product: CATSRDIENYGYTF.

V gene TRBV3-1 (or the pseudogene TRBV3-2) combines with J gene TRBJ2-1; D is unresolved. V dropped 0 bases and J dropped 7 bases, with 10 bases sitting between them. CDR3 length equals 14 residues. Germline CDR1 reads LGHDT; CDR2 reads YNNKEL (reference sequence). CDR3 loop: CASSQEGVLNEQFF. The DNA of the CDR3 is TGTGCCAGCAGCCAAGAAGGAGTTCTGAATGAGCAGTTCTTC.

The chain employs TRBV5-1 and TRBJ2-2; weak D call: TRBD1 (5 bases). The CDR3 length is 15 residues. V was cut by 0 bases and J by 9 bases, with 15 bases left in between. From germline, CDR1 is SGHRS and CDR2 YFSETQ. The CDR3 DNA sequence: TGCGCCAGCAGCTTGGTGGCAGGTCCAGGGCGGGAGCTGTTTTTT. It specifies CASSLVAGPGRELFF.

CDR3 protein: CASSLPGQGVNEQFF. The CDR3 region has the DNA TGCGCCAGCAGCCTGCCGGGACAGGGGGTCAATGAGCAGTTCTTC. J is TRBJ2-1 and V is TRBV5-1, with 11 bases lining up with TRBD1. The CDR3 length is 15 residues. V lost 4 bases, J lost 6 bases, and 6 bases stayed unmatched. The V gene's germline CDR1 is SGHRS and CDR2 YFSETQ.

The V gene is TRBV7-2, the J gene TRBJ2-3; 9 nucleotides agree with TRBD2. The V gene's germline CDR1 is SGHTA and CDR2 FQGNSA. Trimming removed 2 bases from V and 5 bases from J; junction bases left unmatched: 8. The CDR3 has 16 amino acids. CDR3 region: CASSLRVAGVVDTQYF. The CDR3 nucleotides are TGTGCCAGCAGCTTAAGGGTAGCGGGAGTCGTAGATACGCAGTATTTT. The entire variable domain, with the rest obtained from reference TRBV7-2 and TRBJ2-3, is as follows: GAGVSQSPSNKVTEKGKDVELRCDPISGHTALYWYRQSLGQGLEFLIYFQGNSAPDKSGLPSDRFSAERTGGSVSTLTIQRTQQEDSAVYLCASSLRVAGVVDTQYFGPGTRLTVL.

This clone was seen a single time. The chain couples TRBV19 to TRBJ1-5, with D possibly being TRBD1 (5 bases). CDR3 length equals 15 residues. Trimming shortened V by 6 bases and J by 5 bases, and 17 bases separated the two germline ends. In germline, CDR1 is LNHDA, CDR2 SQIVND (reference sequence). CDR3 region: CASRTLGGGHQPQHF. The CDR3 nucleotides are TGTGCCAGTAGAACCCTGGGGGGGGGACATCAGCCCCAGCATTTT.

This clone was seen ten or more times. Other DNA sequences in this specimen translate into the identical CDR3. This chain connects TRBV19 to TRBJ2-1; D not resolved. Germline V lookup: CDR1 LNHDA, CDR2 SQIVND (reference sequence). The CDR3 totals 11 residues. V was trimmed by 4 bases and J by 4 bases, leaving 2 bases between them. The CDR3 region is CASSTYNEQFF. The CDR3 coding sequence is TGTGCCAGTAGTACTTACAATGAGCAGTTCTTC.

V usage is TRBV4-3 and J usage is TRBJ2-3, with 12 bases fitting TRBD2. The CDR3 totals 16 residues. Germline CDR1 reads LGHNA; CDR2 reads YSLEER. The V segment lost 0 bases and the J segment 7 bases; nucleotides outside the gene matches: 5. CDR3 in amino acids: CASSQDASGRVYTQYF. CDR3 sequence (DNA): TGCGCCAGCAGCCAAGATGCTAGCGGGAGGGTCTATACGCAGTATTTT.

This chain connects TRBV7-2 to TRBJ2-1; 10 bases agree with TRBD2. This CDR3 contains 19 residues. Germline-derived CDR1 and CDR2 are SGHTA and FQGNSA. After removal of 3 bases from V and 4 bases from J, the junction contained 15 bases not matched to a gene. CDR3 region: CASSFHFTLRTSGYNEQFF. The CDR3, as DNA: TGTGCCAGCAGCTTCCATTTCACTTTGCGGACTAGCGGATACAATGAGCAGTTCTTC.

V is TRBV7-2 and J is TRBJ2-4; 9 bases map to TRBD2. CDR1 and CDR2 from the germline V gene are SGHTA and FQGNSA. J was trimmed by 0 bases and V by 5 bases; bases with no gene match: 14. This CDR3 has 19 residues. CDR3 in amino acids: CASSPRGSGSSLAKNIQYF. For the CDR3, the DNA is TGTGCCAGCAGCCCCCGGGGTAGCGGGAGTTCCCTAGCCAAAAACATTCAGTACTTC.

The CDR3 region is CASTLGGGVRYGYTF. The CDR3 DNA reads TGTGCCAGCACCCTCGGGGGGGGAGTACGGTATGGCTACACCTTC. This chain links TRBV6-5 with TRBJ1-2; D perhaps matches TRBD1 (5 bases). CDR1 is MNHEY, CDR2 SVGAGI, per germline. The CDR3 totals 15 residues. V was pared by 7 bases and J by 5 bases, with 20 bases between.

The chain combines TRBV19 with TRBJ2-1; 7 bases are shared with TRBD1. The CDR3 sequence is 15 residues long. V shed 6 bases and J 10 bases; nucleotides not matched to a gene: 15. CDR1 is LNHDA and CDR2 is SQIVND in the germline V gene (reference sequence). The DNA for the CDR3 is TGTGCCAGTAGCCTCAGGGGGACCACACCACTAGAGCAGTTCTTC. Translated, it gives CASSLRGTTPLEQFF.

The CDR3 DNA sequence: TGTGCCATCAGTGAGCTTACAGGGAACTGGGGCTACACCTTC. It specifies CAISELTGNWGYTF. This sequence joins TRBV10-3 and TRBJ1-2, with D perhaps TRBD1 (6 bases). V lost 2 bases to trimming and J lost 8 bases, with 15 bases between them. This CDR3 spans 14 amino acids. The germline V gene has CDR1 ENHRY and CDR2 SYGVKD.

The chain employs TRBV2 and TRBJ1-4; TRBD1 matches at 9 bases. Germline CDR1 and CDR2: SNHLY and FYNNEI. V lost 7 bases and J lost 5; bases outside the gene matches: 11. The CDR3 contains 16 residues. The CDR3: CASTGQGNGGNEKLFF. The CDR3 region has the DNA TGTGCCAGCACCGGACAGGGGAACGGGGGGAATGAAAAACTGTTTTTT.

The chain recombines TRBV28 with TRBJ2-5, with D perhaps matching TRBD2 (5 bases). The CDR3 length is 14 residues. V lost 5 bases and J 2 bases, leaving 12 bases between the germline ends. Per the germline V gene, CDR1 is MDHEN and CDR2 is SYDVKM. CDR3 DNA sequence: TGTGCCAGCAGTACCACCGGGATACAAGAGACCCAGTACTTC. Translated: CASSTTGIQETQYF.

This clone appeared a single time. The CDR3 sequence: CASSPRDTRGYTF. The CDR3 bases are TGTGCCAGCAGCCCCCGGGACACCCGAGGCTACACCTTC. The J gene is TRBJ1-2, the V gene TRBV7-2; possible D gene TRBD1, 6 bases. V shed 5 bases and J shed 8 bases, with 15 bases lying between them. The CDR3 loop spans 13 amino acids. Per the germline V gene, CDR1 is SGHTA and CDR2 is FQGNSA.